The rows below give T cell receptor beta chains drawn from one sample of a study of T-cell memory formation after mild COVID-19. TCRdb called the 5' RACE reads again in MiXCR, with one record for every CDR3 protein. The data contain a few hundred thousand distinct CDR3 sequences, 20% to 25% of them singletons. Sequencing input: PBMCs or a T cell subset sorted from them (not recorded which). Receptor source: an adult woman who had mild COVID-19 (a few samples of this study predate the infection). Cell type and time point are not known. The CDR3 runs from the conserved cysteine through the conserved F or W. The D gene is left open where the match is weak. Size is omitted from some rows. Given values are once, few, many or a class for expanded clones.

CSASGGTDNSPLHF,TGCAGTGCTAGCGGCGGGACAGATAATTCACCCCTCCACTTT,TRBV20-1,TRBD1,.,TRBJ1-6
CASSQVRGDTQYF,TGCGCCAGCAGCCAAGTACGAGGGGATACGCAGTATTTT,TRBV4-3,.,few,TRBJ2-3
CSVGLYEQFF,TGCAGCGTTGGACTTTATGAGCAGTTCTTC,TRBV29-1,.,.,TRBJ2-1
CASSLVRFREVEQFF,TGTGCCAGCAGCTTAGTGCGTTTCAGGGAGGTTGAGCAGTTCTTC,TRBV7-9,.,few,TRBJ2-1
CASGRAGSLETQYF,TGTGCCAGCGGTCGGGCAGGGTCTTTGGAGACCCAGTACTTC,TRBV27,.,.,TRBJ2-5
CATSDFGTPYEQYF,TGTGCCACCAGTGATTTTGGGACACCTTACGAGCAGTACTTC,TRBV24-1,.,.,TRBJ2-7
CASSWTELNEKLFF,TGTGCCAGCAGCTGGACAGAGCTTAATGAAAAACTGTTTTTT,TRBV7-8,.,.,TRBJ1-4
CASKQGPNQPQHF,TGTGCCAGCAAACAGGGGCCGAATCAGCCCCAGCATTTT,TRBV12-3/TRBV12-4,TRBD1,.,TRBJ1-5
CASSVEVVTDTQYF,TGTGCCAGCAGCGTAGAGGTGGTTACAGATACGCAGTATTTT,TRBV9,.,.,TRBJ2-3
CASRSGTGGAGGSYNEQFF,TGTGCCAGCAGGTCCGGGACAGGGGGCGCAGGGGGTTCCTACAATGAGCAGTTCTTC,TRBV12-3/TRBV12-4,TRBD1,.,TRBJ2-1
CASSLMSMNTEAFF,TGTGCCAGCAGCTTAATGAGCATGAACACTGAAGCTTTCTTT,TRBV7-6,.,.,TRBJ1-1
CATHGGLAGNTGELFF,TGTGCCACCCACGGTGGACTAGCGGGGAACACCGGGGAGCTGTTTTTT,TRBV10-3,TRBD2,few,TRBJ2-2
CASSYTETQYF,TGTGCCAGCAGTTACACGGAGACCCAGTACTTC,TRBV6-2/TRBV6-3,.,.,TRBJ2-5
CASSHGTAVHTF,TGTGCCAGCAGCCACGGGACAGCCGTCCACACCTTC,TRBV3-1,TRBD1,.,TRBJ1-2
CASSRVLGLLQETQYF,TGTGCCAGCAGTAGGGTATTGGGGCTCTTACAAGAGACCCAGTACTTC,TRBV6-2/TRBV6-3,.,few,TRBJ2-5
CASSLRQGHGYTF,TGTGCCAGCAGTTTGCGACAGGGCCATGGCTACACCTTC,TRBV12-3/TRBV12-4,TRBD1,.,TRBJ1-2
CASSVVSGTRIYGYTF,TGTGCCAGCAGTGTGGTTTCAGGGACTCGTATCTATGGCTACACCTTC,TRBV6-1,.,.,TRBJ1-2
CSVDYNEQFF,TGCAGCGTTGACTACAATGAGCAGTTCTTC,TRBV29-1,.,few,TRBJ2-1
CASSASRYEQYF,TGTGCCAGCAGTGCCTCCCGCTACGAGCAGTACTTC,TRBV6-2/TRBV6-3,.,few,TRBJ2-7
CSVAGWTGELFF,TGCAGCGTTGCCGGTTGGACCGGGGAGCTGTTTTTT,TRBV29-1,.,few,TRBJ2-2
CASSAKAGTGFHEQYF,TGTGCCAGCAGTGCAAAAGCCGGGACAGGGTTCCACGAGCAGTACTTC,TRBV6-5,TRBD1,few,TRBJ2-7